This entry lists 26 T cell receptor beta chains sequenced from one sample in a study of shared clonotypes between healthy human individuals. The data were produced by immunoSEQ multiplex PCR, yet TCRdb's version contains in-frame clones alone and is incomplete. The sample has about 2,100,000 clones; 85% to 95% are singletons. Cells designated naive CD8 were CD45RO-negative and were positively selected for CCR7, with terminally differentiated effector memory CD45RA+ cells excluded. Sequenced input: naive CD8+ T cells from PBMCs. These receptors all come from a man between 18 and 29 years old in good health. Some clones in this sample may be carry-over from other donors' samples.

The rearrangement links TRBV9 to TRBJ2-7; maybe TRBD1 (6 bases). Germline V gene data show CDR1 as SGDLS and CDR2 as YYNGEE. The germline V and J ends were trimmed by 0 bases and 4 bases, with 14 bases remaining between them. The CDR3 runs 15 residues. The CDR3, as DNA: TGTGCCAGCAGCGTAGCGGGACACGAGGGGTACGAGCAGTACTTC. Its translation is CASSVAGHEGYEQYF.

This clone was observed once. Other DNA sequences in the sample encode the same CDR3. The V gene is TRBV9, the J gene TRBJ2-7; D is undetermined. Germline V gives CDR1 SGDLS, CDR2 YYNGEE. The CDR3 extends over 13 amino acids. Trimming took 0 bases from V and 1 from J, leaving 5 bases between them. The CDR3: CASSVGGSYEQYF. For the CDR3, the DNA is TGTGCCAGCAGCGTAGGTGGGTCCTACGAGCAGTACTTC. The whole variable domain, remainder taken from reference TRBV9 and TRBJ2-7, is DSGVTQTPKHLITATGQRVTLRCSPRSGDLSVYWYQQSLDQGLQFLIQYYNGEERAKGNILERFSAQQFPDLHSELNLSSLELGDSALYFCASSVGGSYEQYFGPGTRLTVT.

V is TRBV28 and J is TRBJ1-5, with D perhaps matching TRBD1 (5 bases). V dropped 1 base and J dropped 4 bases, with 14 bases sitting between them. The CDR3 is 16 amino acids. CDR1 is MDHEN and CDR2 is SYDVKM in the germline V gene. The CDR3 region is CASSLFRGSPNQPQHF. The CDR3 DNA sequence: TGTGCCAGCAGTTTATTTAGGGGCAGCCCAAATCAGCCCCAGCATTTT.

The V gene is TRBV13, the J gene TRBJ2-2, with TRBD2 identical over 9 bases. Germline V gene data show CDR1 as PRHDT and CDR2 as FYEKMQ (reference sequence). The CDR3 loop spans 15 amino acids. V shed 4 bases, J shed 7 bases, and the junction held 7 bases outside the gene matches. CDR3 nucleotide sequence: TGTGCCAGCAGCTCCCGGACTAGCGTACTCGGGGAGCTGTTTTTT. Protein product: CASSSRTSVLGELFF.

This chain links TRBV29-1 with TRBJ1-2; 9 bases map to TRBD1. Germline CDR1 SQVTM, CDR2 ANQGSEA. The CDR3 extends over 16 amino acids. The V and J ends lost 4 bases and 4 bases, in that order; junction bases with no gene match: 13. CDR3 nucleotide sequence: TGCAGCGTTGGGCCCTCCGGGACAGGGCCAACCTATGGCTACACCTTC. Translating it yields CSVGPSGTGPTYGYTF.

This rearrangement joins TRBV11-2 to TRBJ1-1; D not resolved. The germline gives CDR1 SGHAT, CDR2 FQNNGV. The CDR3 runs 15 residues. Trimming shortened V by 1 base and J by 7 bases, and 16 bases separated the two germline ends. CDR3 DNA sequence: TGTGCCAGCAGCTTAGCCTCGGACGTTTTTGATGAAGCTTTCTTT. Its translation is CASSLASDVFDEAFF.

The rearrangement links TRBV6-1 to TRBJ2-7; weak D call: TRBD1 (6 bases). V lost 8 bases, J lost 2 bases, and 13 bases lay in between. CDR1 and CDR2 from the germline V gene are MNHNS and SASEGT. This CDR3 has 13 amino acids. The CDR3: CASPLRGTYEQYF. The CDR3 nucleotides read TGTGCCAGCCCCCTCAGGGGAACCTACGAGCAGTACTTC.

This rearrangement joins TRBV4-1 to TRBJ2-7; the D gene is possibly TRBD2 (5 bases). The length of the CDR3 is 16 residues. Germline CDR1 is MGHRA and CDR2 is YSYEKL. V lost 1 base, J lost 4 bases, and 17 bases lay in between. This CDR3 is CASSQVIREGSYEQYF. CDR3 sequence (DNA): TGCGCCAGCAGCCAAGTCATTAGAGAGGGATCATACGAGCAGTACTTC.

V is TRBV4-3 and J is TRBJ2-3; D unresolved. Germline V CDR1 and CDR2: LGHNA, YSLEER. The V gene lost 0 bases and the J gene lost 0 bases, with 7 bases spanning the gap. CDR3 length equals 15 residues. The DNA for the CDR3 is TGCGCCAGCAGCCAAGATTGGCGAAGCACAGATACGCAGTATTTT. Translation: CASSQDWRSTDTQYF.

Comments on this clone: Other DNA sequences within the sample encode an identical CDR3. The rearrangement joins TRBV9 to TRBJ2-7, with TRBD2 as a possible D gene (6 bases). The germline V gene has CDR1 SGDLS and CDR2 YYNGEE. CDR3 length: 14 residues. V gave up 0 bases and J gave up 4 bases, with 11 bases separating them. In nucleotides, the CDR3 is TGTGCCAGCAGCGTAGCGGGAGACGGTTACGAGCAGTACTTC. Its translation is CASSVAGDGYEQYF.

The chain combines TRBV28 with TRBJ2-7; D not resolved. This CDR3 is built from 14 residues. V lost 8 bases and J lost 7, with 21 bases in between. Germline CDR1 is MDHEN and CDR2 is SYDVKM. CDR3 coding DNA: TGTGCCAGCGACGGAGCCATTACGTATGGGGAGCAGTACTTC. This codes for CASDGAITYGEQYF. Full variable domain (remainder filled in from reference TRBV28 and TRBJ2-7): DVKVTQSSRYLVKRTGEKVFLECVQDMDHENMFWYRQDPGLGLRLIYFSYDVKMKEKGDIPEGYSVSREKKERFSLILESASTNQTSMYLCASDGAITYGEQYFGPGTRLTVT.

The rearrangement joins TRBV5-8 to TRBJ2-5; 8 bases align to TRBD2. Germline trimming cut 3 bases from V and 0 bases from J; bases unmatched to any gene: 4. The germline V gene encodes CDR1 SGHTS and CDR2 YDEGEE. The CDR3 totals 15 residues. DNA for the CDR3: TGTGCCAGCAGCTGGGAAGCGGGGGACCAAGAGACCCAGTACTTC. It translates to CASSWEAGDQETQYF. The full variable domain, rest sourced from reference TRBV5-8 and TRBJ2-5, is EAGVTQSPTHLIKTRGQQATLRCSPISGHTSVYWYQQALGLGLQFLLWYDEGEERNRGNFPPRFSGRQFPNYSSELNVNALELEDSALYLCASSWEAGDQETQYFGPGTRLLVL.

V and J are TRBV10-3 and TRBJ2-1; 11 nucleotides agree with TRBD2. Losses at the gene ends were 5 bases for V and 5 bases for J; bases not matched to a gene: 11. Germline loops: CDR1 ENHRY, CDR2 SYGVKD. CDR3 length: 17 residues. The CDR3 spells CAISMPGLAAPHNEQFF. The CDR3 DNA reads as TGTGCCATCAGTATGCCGGGACTAGCGGCCCCCCACAATGAGCAGTTCTTC.

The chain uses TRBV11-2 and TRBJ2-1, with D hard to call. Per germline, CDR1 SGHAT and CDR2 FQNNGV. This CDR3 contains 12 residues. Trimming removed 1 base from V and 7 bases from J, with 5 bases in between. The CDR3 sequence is CASSLGMNEQFF. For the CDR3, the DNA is TGTGCCAGCAGCTTAGGTATGAATGAGCAGTTCTTC.

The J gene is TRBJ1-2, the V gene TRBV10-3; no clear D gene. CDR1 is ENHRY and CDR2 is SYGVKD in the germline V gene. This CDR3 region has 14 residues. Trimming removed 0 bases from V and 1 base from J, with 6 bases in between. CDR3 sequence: CAISESTVNYGYTF. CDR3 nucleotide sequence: TGTGCCATCAGTGAGTCAACAGTTAACTATGGCTACACCTTC.

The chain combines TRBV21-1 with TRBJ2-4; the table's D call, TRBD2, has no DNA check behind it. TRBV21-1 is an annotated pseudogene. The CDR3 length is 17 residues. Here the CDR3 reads CASSKGPSILAKNIQYF. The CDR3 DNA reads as TGTGCCAGCAGCAAGGGCCCTAGCATCTTAGCCAAAAACATTCAGTACTTC.

The CDR3 spells CASSQGISGELFF. In DNA, the CDR3 is TGCGCCAGCAGCCAAGGAATATCCGGGGAGCTGTTTTTT. The chain carries TRBV4-3 and TRBJ2-2; D is unclear. This CDR3 contains 13 residues. Trimming removed 1 base at V and 6 bases at J, with 6 bases between. Germline CDR1 reads LGHNA; CDR2 reads YSLEER.

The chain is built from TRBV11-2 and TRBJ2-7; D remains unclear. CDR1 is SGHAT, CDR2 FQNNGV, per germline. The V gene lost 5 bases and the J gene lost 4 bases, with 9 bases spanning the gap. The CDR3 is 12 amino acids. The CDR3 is CASSVKPYEQYF. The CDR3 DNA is TGTGCCAGCAGCGTAAAACCTTACGAGCAGTACTTC.

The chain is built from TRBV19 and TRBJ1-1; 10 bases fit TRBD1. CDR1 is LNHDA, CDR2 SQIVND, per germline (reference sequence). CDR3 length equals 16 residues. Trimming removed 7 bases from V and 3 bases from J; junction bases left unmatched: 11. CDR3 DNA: TGTGCCAGTAAAAGGGGGACAGGGGAAATAGACACTGAAGCTTTCTTT. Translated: CASKRGTGEIDTEAFF.

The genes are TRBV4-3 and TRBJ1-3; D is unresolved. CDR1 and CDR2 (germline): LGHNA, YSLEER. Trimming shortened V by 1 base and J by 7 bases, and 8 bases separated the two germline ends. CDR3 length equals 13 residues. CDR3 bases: TGCGCCAGCAGCCAAGCTGGAGGGAACACCATATATTTT. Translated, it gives CASSQAGGNTIYF.

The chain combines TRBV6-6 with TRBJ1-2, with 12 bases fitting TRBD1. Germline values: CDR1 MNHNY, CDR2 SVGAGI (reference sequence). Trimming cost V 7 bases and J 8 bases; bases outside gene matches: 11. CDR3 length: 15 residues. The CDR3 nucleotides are TGTGCCAGCACTACCAGGGACAGGGGGCTGGGGGGCTACACCTTC. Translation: CASTTRDRGLGGYTF.

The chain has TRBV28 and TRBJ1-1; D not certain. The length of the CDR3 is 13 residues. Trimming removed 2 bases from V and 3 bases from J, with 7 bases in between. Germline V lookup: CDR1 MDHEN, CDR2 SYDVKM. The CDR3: CASSLQRYTEAFF. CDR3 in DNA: TGTGCCAGCAGTTTACAACGTTACACTGAAGCTTTCTTT.

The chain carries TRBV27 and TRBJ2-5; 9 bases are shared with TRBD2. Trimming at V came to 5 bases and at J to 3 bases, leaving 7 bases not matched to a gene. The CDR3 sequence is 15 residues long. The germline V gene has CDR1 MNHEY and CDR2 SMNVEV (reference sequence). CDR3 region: CASSPLLAGEETQYF. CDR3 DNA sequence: TGTGCCAGCAGTCCTCTTTTAGCGGGAGAAGAGACCCAGTACTTC.

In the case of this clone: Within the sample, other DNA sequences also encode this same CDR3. This chain's CDR3 is CASSMRGNTEAFF. The CDR3 nucleotides read TGTGCCAGTAGTATGCGGGGGAACACTGAAGCTTTCTTT. This chain links TRBV19 with TRBJ1-1; D is uncertain. CDR3 length: 13 residues. CDR1 and CDR2 from the germline V gene are LNHDA and SQIVND (reference sequence). Deletions cut 3 bases from V and 1 base from J, with 6 bases between. Full variable domain (outside the CDR3, taken from reference TRBV19 and TRBJ1-1): DGGITQSPKYLFRKEGQNVTLSCEQNLNHDAMYWYRQDPGQGLRLIYYSQIVNDFQKGDIAEGYSVSREKKESFPLTVTSAQKNPTAFYLCASSMRGNTEAFFGQGTRLTVV.

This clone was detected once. CDR3 residues: CASSYSMGPKGELFF. CDR3 sequence (DNA): TGTGCCAGCAGTTACTCGATGGGCCCAAAAGGGGAGCTGTTTTTT. The chain recombines TRBV6-5 with TRBJ2-2; D is undetermined. The CDR3 contains 15 residues. V lost 0 bases to trimming and J lost 8 bases, with 13 bases between them. Germline V gives CDR1 MNHEY, CDR2 SVGAGI.

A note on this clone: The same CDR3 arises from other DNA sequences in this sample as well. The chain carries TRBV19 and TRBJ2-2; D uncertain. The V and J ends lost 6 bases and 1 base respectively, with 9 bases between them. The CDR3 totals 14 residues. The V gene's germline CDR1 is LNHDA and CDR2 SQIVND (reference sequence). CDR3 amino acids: CASRPDRNTGELFF. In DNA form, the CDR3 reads TGTGCCAGTAGGCCTGACCGGAACACCGGGGAGCTGTTTTTT. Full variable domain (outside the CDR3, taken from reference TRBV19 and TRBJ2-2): DGGITQSPKYLFRKEGQNVTLSCEQNLNHDAMYWYRQDPGQGLRLIYYSQIVNDFQKGDIAEGYSVSREKKESFPLTVTSAQKNPTAFYLCASRPDRNTGELFFGEGSRLTVL.